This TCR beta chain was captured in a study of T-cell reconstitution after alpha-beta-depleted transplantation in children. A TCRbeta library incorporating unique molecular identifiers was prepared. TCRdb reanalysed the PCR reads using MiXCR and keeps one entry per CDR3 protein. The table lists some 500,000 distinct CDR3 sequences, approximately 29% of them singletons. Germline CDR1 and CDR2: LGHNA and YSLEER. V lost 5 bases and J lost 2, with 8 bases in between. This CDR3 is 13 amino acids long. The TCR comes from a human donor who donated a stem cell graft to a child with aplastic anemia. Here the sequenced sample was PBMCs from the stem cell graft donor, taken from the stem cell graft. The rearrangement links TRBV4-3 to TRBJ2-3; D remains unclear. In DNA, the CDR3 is TGCGCCAGCAGCGGAGAACTCACAGATACGCAGTATTTT. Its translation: CASSGELTDTQYF.